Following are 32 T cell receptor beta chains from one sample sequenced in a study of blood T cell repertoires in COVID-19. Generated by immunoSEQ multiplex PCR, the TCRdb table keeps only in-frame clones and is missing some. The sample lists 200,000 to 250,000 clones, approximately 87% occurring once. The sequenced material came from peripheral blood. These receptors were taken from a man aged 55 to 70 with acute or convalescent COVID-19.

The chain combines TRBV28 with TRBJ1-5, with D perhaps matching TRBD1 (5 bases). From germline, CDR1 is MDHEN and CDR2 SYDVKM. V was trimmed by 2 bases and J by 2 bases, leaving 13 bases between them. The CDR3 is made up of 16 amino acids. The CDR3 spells CASSLDSFMGNQPQHF. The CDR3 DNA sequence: TGTGCCAGCAGTTTAGACAGTTTTATGGGCAATCAGCCCCAGCATTTT. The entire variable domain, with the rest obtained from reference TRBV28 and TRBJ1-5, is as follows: DVKVTQSSRYLVKRTGEKVFLECVQDMDHENMFWYRQDPGLGLRLIYFSYDVKMKEKGDIPEGYSVSREKKERFSLILESASTNQTSMYLCASSLDSFMGNQPQHFGDGTRLSIL.

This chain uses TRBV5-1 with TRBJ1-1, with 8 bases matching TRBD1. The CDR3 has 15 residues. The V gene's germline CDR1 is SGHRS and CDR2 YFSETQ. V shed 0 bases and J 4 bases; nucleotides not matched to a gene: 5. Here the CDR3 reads CASSLASGGITEAFF. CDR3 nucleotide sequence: TGCGCCAGCAGCTTGGCTTCAGGGGGCATCACTGAAGCTTTCTTT.

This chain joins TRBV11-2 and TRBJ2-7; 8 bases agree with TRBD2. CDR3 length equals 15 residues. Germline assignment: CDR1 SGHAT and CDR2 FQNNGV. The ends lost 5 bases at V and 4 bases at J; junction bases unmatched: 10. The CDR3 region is CASSPPTSGAYEQYF. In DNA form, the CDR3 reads TGTGCCAGCAGCCCCCCTACTAGCGGAGCTTACGAGCAGTACTTC.

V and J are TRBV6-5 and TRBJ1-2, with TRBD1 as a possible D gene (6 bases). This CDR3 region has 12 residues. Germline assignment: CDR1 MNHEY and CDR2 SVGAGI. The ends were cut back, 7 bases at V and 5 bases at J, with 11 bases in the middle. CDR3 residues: CASTGAWYGYTF. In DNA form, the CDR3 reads TGTGCCAGCACAGGGGCTTGGTATGGCTACACCTTC.

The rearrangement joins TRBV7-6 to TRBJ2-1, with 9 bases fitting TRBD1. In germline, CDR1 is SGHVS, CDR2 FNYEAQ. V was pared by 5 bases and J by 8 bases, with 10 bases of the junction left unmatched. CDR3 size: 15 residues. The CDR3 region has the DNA TGTGCCAGCAGCCCCGACAGGGGGATAGTCTATGAGCAGTTCTTC. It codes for CASSPDRGIVYEQFF.

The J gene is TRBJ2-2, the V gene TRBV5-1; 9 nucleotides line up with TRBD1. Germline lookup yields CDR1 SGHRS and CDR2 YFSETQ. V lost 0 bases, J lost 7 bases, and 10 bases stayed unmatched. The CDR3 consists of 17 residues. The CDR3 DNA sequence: TGCGCCAGCAGCTTGGCCAATAGGGGACAGGGTCACGGGGAGCTGTTTTTT. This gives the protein CASSLANRGQGHGELFF.

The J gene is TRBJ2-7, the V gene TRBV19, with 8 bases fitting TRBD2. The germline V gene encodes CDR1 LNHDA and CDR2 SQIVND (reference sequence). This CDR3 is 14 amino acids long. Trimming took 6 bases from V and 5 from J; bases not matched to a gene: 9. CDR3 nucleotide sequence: TGTGCCAGTAGCGGGAGGGCCTTTCCCAACGAGCAGTACTTC. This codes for CASSGRAFPNEQYF.

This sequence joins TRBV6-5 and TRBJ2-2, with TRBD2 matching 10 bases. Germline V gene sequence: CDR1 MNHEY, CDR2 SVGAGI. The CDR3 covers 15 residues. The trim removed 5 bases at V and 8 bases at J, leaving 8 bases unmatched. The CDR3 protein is CASSPGTSAWGELFF. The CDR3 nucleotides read TGTGCCAGCAGTCCCGGGACTAGCGCCTGGGGGGAGCTGTTTTTT.

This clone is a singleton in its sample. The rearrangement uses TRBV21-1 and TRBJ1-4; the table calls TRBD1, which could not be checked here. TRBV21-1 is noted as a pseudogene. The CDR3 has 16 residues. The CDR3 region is CASRDRGDRPKEKLFF. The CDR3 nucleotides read TGTGCCAGCAGGGACCGGGGGGACAGGCCTAAGGAAAAACTGTTTTTT.

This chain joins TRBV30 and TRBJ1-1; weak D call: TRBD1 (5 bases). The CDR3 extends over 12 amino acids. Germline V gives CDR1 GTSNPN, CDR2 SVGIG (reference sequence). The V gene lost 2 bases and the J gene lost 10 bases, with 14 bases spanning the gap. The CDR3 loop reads CAWSPPSRAAFF. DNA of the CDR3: TGTGCCTGGAGTCCCCCCTCCAGGGCAGCTTTCTTT.

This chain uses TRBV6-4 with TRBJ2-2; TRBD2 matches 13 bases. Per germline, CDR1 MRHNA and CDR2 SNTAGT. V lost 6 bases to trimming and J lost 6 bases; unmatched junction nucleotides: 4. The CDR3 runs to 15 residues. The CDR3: CASSVLAGGAGELFF. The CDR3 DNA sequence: TGTGCCAGCAGCGTACTAGCGGGAGGGGCCGGGGAGCTGTTTTTT.

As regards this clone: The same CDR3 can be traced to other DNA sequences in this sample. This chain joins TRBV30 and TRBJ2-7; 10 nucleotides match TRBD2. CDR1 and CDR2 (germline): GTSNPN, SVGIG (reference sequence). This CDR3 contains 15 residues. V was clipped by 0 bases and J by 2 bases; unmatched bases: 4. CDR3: CAWSVGLAGAYEQYF. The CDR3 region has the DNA TGTGCCTGGAGTGTAGGTCTAGCGGGAGCCTACGAGCAGTACTTC.

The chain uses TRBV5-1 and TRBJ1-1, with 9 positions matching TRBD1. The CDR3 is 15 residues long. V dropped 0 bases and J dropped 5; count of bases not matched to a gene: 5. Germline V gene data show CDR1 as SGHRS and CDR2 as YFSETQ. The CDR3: CASSLEVDRGTEAFF. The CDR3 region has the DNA TGCGCCAGCAGCTTGGAAGTGGACAGGGGTACTGAAGCTTTCTTT. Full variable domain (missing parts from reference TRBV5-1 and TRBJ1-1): KAGVTQTPRYLIKTRGQQVTLSCSPISGHRSVSWYQQTPGQGLQFLFEYFSETQRNKGNFPGRFSGRQFSNSRSEMNVSTLELGDSALYLCASSLEVDRGTEAFFGQGTRLTVV.

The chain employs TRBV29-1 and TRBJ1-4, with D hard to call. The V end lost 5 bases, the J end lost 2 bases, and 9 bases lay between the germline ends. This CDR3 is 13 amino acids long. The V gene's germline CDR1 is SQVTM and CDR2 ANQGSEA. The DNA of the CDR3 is TGCAGCGTTACACGGGTTACTAATGAAAAACTGTTTTTT. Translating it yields CSVTRVTNEKLFF.

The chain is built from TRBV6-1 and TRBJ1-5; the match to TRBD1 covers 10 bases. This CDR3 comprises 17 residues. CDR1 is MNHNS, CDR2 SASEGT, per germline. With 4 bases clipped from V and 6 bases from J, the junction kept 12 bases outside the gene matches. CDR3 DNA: TGTGCCAGCAGTGCCCTTCGTGGGACAGGGGCGGCTCAGCCCCAGCATTTT. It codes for CASSALRGTGAAQPQHF.

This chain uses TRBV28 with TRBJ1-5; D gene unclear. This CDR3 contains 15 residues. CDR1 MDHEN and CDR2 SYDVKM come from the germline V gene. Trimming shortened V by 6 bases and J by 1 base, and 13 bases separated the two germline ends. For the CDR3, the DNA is TGTGCCAGCAGACTCCCCGGGGAAAGCAATCAGCCCCAGCATTTT. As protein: CASRLPGESNQPQHF.

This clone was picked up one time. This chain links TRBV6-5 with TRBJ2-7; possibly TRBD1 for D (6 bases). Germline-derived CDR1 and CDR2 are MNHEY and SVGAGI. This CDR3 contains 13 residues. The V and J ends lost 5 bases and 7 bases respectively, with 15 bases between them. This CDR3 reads CASSPRGGREQYF. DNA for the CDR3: TGTGCCAGCAGTCCAAGAGGGGGTCGGGAGCAGTACTTC.

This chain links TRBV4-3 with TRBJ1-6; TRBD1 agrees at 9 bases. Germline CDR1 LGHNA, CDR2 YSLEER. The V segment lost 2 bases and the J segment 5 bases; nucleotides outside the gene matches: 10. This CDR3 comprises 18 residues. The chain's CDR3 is CASSQIRDRAGNNSPLHF. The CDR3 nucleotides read TGCGCCAGCAGCCAAATCCGGGACAGGGCAGGGAATAATTCACCCCTCCACTTT.

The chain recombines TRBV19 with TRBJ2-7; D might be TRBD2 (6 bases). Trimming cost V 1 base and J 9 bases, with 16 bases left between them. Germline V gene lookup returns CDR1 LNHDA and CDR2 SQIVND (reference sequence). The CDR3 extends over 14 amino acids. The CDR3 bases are TGTGCCAGTAGTATAGCCGGGGGAGGACGCGGGCAGTACTTC. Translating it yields CASSIAGGGRGQYF. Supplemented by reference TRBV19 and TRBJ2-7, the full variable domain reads DGGITQSPKYLFRKEGQNVTLSCEQNLNHDAMYWYRQDPGQGLRLIYYSQIVNDFQKGDIAEGYSVSREKKESFPLTVTSAQKNPTAFYLCASSIAGGGRGQYFGPGTRLTVT.

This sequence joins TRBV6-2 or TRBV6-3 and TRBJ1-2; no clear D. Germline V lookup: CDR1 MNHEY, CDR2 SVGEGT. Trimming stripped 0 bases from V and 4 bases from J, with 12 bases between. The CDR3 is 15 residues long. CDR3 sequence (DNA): TGTGCCAGCAGTTACTCATCTCGAGGGATCTATGGCTACACCTTC. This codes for CASSYSSRGIYGYTF.

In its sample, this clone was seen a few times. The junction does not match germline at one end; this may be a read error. This chain's CDR3 is CACRAYGSPLHF. CDR3 sequence (DNA): TGTGCCTGCAGAGCCTATGGTTCACCCCTCCACTTT. This rearrangement joins TRBV7-2 to TRBJ1-6, with unresolved D. The length of the CDR3 is 12 residues. From germline, CDR1 is SGHTA and CDR2 FQGNSA.

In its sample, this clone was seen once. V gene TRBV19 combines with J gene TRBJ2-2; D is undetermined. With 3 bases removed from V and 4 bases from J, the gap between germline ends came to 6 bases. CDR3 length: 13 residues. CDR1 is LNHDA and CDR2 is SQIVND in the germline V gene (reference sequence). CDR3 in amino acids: CASSMGLTGELFF. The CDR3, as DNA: TGTGCCAGTAGTATGGGCCTCACCGGGGAGCTGTTTTTT.

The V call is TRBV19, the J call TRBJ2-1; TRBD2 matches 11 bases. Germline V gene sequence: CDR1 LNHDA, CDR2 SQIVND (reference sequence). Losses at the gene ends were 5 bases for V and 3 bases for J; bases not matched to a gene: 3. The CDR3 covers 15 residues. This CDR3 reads CASSVAGGFYNEQFF. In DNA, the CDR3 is TGTGCCAGTAGTGTAGCGGGAGGGTTCTACAATGAGCAGTTCTTC.

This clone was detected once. This CDR3 reads CATSRDLGREETQYF. The CDR3, as DNA: TGTGCCACCAGCAGAGATCTCGGCAGGGAAGAGACCCAGTACTTC. The chain combines TRBV15 with TRBJ2-5, with D maybe TRBD1 (5 bases). CDR3 length: 15 amino acids. Trimming shortened V by 0 bases and J by 3 bases, and 11 bases separated the two germline ends. Germline CDR1 LNHNV, CDR2 YYDKDF (reference sequence).

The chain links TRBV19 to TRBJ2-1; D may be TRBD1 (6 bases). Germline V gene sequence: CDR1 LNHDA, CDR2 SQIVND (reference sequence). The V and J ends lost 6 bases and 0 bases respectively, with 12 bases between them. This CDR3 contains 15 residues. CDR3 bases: TGTGCCAGTAGGAAAGACAGGAGCTCCTACAATGAGCAGTTCTTC. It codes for CASRKDRSSYNEQFF.

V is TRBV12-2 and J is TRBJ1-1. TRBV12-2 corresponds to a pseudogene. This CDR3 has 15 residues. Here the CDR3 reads CASRQFCGLHTEAFF. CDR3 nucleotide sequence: TGTGCAAGTCGCCAATTCTGCGGCTTACACACTGAAGCTTTCTTT.

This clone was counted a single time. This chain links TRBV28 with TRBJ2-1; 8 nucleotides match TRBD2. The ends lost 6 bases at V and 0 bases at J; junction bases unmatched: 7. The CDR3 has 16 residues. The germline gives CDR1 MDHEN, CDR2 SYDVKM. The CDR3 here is CASSHPGGDSYNEQFF. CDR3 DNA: TGTGCCAGCAGCCACCCGGGGGGGGACTCCTACAATGAGCAGTTCTTC.

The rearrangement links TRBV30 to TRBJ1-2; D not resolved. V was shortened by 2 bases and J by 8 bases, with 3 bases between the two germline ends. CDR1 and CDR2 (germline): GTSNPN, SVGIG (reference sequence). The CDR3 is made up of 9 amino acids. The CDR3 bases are TGTGCCTGGAGTCCGGGCTACACCTTC. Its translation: CAWSPGYTF.

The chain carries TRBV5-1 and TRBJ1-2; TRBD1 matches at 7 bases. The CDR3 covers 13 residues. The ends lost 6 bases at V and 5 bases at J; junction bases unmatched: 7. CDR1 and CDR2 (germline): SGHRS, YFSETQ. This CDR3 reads CASTLDRVYGYTF. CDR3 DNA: TGCGCCAGCACCCTTGACAGGGTGTATGGCTACACCTTC.

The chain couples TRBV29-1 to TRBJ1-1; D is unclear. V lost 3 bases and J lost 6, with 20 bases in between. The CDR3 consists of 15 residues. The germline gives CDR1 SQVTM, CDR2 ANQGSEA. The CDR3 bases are TGCAGCGTTGACCCACGGGAGGGCGCGGTCGCTGAAGCTTTCTTT. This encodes CSVDPREGAVAEAFF.

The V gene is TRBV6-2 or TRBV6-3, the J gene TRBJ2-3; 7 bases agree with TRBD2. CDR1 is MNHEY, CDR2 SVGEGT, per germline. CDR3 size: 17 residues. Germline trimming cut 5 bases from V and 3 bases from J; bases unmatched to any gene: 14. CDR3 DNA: TGTGCCAGCAGTCGGCCTACTAGCGCATTTTTGACAGATACGCAGTATTTT. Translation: CASSRPTSAFLTDTQYF.

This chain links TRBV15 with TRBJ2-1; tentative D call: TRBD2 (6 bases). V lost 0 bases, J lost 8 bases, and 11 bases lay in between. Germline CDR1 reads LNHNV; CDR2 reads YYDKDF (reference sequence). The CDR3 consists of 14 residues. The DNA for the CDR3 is TGTGCCACCAGCAGAGATAAACTAGCCGATGAGCAGTTCTTC. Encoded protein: CATSRDKLADEQFF.